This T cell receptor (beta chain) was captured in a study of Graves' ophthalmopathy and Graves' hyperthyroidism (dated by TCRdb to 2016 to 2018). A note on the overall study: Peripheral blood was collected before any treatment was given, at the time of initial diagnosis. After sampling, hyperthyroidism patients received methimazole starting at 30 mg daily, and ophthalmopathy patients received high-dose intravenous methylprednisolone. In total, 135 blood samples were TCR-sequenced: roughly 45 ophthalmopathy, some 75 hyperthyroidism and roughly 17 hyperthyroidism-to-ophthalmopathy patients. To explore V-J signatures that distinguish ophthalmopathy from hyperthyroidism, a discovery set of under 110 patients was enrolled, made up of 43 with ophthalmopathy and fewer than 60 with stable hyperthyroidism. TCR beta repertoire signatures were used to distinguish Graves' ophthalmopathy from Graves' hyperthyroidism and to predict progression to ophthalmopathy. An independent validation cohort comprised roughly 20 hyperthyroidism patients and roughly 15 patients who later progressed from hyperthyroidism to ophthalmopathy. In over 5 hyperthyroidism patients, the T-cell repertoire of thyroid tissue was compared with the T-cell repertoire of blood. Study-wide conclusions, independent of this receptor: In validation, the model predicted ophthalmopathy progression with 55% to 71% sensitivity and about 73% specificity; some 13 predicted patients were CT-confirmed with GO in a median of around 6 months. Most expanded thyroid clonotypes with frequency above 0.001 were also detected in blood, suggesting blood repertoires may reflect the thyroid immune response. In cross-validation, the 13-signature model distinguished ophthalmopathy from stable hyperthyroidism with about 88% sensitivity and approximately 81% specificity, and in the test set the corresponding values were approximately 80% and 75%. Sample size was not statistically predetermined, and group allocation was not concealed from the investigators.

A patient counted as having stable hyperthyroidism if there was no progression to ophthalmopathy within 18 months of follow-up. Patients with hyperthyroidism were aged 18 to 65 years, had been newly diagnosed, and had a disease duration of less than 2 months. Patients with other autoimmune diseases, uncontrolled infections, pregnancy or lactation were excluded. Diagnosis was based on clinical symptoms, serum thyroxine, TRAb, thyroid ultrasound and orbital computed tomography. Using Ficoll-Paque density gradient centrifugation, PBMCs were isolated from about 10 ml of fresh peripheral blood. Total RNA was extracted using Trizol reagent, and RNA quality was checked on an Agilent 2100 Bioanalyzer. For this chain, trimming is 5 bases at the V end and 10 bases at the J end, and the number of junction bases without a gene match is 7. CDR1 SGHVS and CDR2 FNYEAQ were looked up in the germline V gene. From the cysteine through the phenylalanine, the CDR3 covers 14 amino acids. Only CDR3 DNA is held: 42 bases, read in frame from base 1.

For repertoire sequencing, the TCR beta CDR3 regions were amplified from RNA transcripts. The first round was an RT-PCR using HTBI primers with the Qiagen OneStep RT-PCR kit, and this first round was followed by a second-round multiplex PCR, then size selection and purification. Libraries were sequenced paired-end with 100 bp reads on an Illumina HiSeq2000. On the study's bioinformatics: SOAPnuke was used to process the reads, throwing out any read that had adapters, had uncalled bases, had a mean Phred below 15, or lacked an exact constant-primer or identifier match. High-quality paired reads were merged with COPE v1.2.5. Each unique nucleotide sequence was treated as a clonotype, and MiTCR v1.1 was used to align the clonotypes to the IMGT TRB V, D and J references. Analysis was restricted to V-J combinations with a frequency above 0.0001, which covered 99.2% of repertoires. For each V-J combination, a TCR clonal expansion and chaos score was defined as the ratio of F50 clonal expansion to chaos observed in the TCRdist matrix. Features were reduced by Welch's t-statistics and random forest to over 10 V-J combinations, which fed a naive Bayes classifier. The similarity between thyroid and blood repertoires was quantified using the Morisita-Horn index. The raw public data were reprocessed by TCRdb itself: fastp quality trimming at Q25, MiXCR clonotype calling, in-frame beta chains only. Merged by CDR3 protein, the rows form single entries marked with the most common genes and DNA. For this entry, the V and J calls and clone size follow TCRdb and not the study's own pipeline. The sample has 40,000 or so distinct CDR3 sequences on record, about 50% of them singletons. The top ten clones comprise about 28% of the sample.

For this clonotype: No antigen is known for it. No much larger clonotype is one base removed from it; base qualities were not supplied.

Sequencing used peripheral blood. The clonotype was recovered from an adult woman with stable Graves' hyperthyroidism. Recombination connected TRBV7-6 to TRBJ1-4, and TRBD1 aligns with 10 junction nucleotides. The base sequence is TGTGCCAGCAGCCTCGACAGGGGGCACGGAAAACTGTTTTTT. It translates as CASSLDRGHGKLFF.